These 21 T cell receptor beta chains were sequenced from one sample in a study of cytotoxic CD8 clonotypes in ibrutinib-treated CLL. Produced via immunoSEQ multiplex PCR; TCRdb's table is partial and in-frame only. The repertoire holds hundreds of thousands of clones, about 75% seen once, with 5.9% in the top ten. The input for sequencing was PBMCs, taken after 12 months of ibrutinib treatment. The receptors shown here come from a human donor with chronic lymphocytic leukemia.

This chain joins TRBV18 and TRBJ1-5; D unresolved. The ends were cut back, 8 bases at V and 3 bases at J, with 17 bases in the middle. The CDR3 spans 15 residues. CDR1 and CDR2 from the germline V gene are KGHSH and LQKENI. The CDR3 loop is CASHVGPGINQPQHF. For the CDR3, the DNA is TGTGCCAGCCATGTGGGCCCTGGTATCAATCAGCCCCAGCATTTT. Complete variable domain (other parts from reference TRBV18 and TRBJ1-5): NAGVMQNPRHLVRRRGQEARLRCSPMKGHSHVYWYRQLPEEGLKFMVYLQKENIIDESGMPKERFSAEFPKEGPSILRIQQVVRGDSAAYFCASHVGPGINQPQHFGDGTRLSIL.

CDR3 protein: CASSIYRGSNQPQHF. Here the CDR3 DNA reads TGTGCCAGCAGTATATACAGGGGCAGCAATCAGCCCCAGCATTTT. The chain uses TRBV28 and TRBJ1-5; 7 nucleotides line up with TRBD1. With 5 bases clipped from V and 1 base from J, the junction kept 5 bases outside the gene matches. Germline loops: CDR1 MDHEN, CDR2 SYDVKM. CDR3 size: 15 residues.

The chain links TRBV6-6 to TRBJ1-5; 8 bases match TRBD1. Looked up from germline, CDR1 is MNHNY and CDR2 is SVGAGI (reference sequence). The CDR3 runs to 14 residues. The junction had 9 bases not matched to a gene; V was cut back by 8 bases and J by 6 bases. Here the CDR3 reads CASDRQGLGQPQHF. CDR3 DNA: TGTGCCAGCGACAGACAGGGGCTGGGTCAGCCCCAGCATTTT.

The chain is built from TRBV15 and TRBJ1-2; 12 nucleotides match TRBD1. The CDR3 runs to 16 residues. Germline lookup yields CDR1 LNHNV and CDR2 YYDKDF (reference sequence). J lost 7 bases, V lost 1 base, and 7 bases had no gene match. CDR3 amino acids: CATSRGRDRGLGGYTF. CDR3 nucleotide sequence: TGTGCCACCAGCAGAGGGAGGGACAGGGGGCTCGGTGGCTACACCTTC.

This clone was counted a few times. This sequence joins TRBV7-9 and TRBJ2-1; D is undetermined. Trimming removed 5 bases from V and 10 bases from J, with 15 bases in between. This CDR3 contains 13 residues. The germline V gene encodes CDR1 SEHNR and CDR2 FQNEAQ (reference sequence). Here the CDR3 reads CASSAKTLWEQFF. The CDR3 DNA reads TGTGCCAGCAGCGCAAAGACACTATGGGAGCAGTTCTTC.

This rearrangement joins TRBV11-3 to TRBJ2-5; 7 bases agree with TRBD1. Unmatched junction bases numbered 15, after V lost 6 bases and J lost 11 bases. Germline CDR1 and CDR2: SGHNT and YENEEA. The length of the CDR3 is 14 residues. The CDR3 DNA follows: TGTGCCAGCAGATCCGACAGGGTCCCCTGGGAGCAGTACTTC. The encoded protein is CASRSDRVPWEQYF.

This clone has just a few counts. CDR3 region: CASSSRDRAIREQYF. The CDR3 coding sequence is TGTGCCAGCAGCTCCCGGGACAGGGCTATTCGCGAGCAGTACTTC. The genes are TRBV11-2 and TRBJ2-7, with 9 bases that match TRBD1. The CDR3 has 15 amino acids. The V gene end was trimmed by 4 bases and the J gene end by 6 bases; junction bases not matched to a gene: 10. Germline lookup yields CDR1 SGHAT and CDR2 FQNNGV.

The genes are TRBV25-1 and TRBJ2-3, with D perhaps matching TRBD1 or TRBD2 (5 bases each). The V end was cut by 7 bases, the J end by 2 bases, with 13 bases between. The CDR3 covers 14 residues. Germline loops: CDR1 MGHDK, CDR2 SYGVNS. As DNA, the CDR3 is TGTGCCAGCACTCTCGGGGCTAACACAGATACGCAGTATTTT. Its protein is CASTLGANTDTQYF.

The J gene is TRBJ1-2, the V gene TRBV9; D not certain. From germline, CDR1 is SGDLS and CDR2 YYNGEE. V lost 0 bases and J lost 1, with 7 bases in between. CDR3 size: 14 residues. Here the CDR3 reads CASSVGEGNYGYTF. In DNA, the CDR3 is TGTGCCAGCAGCGTAGGAGAGGGTAACTATGGCTACACCTTC.

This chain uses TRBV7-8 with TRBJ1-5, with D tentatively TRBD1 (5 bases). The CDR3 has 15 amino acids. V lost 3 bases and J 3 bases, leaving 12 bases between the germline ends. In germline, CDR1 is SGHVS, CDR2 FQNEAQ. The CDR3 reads CASSFAGAPNQPQHF. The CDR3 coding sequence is TGTGCCAGCAGCTTCGCCGGGGCCCCCAATCAGCCCCAGCATTTT.

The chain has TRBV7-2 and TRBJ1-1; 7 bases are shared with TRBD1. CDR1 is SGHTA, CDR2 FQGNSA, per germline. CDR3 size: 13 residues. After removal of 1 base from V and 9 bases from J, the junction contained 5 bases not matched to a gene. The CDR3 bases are TGTGCCAGCAGCTTAGGACAGGGAGGCAAAGCTTTCTTT. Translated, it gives CASSLGQGGKAFF. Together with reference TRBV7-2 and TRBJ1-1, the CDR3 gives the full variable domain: GAGVSQSPSNKVTEKGKDVELRCDPISGHTALYWYRQSLGQGLEFLIYFQGNSAPDKSGLPSDRFSAERTGGSVSTLTIQRTQQEDSAVYLCASSLGQGGKAFFGQGTRLTVV.

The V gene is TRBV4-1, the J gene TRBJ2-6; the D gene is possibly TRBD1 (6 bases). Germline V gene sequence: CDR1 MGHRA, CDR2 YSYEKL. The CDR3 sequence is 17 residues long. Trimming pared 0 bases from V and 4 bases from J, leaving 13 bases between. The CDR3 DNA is TGCGCCAGCAGCCAAGAACACAGGGAGTCCGGGGCCAACGTCCTGACTTTC. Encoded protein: CASSQEHRESGANVLTF.

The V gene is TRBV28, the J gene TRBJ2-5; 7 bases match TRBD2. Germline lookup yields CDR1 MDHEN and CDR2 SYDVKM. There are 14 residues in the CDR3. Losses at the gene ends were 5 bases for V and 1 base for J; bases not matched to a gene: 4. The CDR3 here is CASSMGGAQETQYF. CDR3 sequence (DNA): TGTGCCAGCAGTATGGGAGGGGCCCAAGAGACCCAGTACTTC.

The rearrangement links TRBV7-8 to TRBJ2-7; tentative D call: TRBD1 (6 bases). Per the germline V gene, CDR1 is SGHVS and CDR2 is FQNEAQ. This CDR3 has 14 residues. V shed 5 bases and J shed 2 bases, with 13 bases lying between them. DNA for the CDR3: TGTGCCAGCAGCCCTCGACAGGATGCCTACGAGCAGTACTTC. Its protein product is CASSPRQDAYEQYF.

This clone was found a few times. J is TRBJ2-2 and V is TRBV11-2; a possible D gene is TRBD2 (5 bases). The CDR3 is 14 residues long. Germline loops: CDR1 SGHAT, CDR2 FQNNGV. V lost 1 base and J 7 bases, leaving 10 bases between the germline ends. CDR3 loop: CASSLGLLSGELFF. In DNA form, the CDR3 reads TGTGCCAGCAGCTTAGGACTACTCAGCGGGGAGCTGTTTTTT.

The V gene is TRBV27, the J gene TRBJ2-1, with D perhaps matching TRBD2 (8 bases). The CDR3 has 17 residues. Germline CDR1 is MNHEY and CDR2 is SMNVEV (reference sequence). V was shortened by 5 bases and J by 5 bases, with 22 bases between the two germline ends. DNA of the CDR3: TGTGCCAGCAGTAACACTCACCGGGGGGGACAGAACAATGAGCAGTTCTTC. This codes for CASSNTHRGGQNNEQFF.

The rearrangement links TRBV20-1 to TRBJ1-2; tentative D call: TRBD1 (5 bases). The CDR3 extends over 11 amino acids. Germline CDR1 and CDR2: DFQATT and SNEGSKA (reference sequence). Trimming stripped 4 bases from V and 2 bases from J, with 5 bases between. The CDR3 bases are TGCAGTGCTACAGGGAACTATGGCTACACCTTC. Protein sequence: CSATGNYGYTF.

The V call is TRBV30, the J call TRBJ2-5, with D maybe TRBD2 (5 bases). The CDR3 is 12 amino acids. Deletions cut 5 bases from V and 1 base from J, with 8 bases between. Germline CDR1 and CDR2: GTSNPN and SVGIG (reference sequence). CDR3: CAWRGSQETQYF. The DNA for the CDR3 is TGTGCCTGGCGGGGAAGCCAAGAGACCCAGTACTTC.

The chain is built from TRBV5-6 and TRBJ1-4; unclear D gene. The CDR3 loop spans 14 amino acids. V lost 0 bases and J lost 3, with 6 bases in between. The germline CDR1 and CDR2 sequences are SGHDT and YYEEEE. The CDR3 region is CASSLAGPNEKLFF. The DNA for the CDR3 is TGTGCCAGCAGCTTGGCAGGTCCTAATGAAAAACTGTTTTTT.

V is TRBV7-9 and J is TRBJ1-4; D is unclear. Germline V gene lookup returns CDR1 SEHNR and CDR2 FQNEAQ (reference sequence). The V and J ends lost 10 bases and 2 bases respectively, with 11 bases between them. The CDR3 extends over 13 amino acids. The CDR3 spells CATPGQTNEKLFF. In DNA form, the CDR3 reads TGTGCCACACCCGGTCAGACTAATGAAAAACTGTTTTTT.

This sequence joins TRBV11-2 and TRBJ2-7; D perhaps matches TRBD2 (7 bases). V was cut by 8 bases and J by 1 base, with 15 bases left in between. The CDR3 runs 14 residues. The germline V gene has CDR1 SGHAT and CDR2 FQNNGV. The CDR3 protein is CASWAGAGSYEQYF. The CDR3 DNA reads TGTGCCAGCTGGGCGGGGGCCGGTTCCTACGAGCAGTACTTC.